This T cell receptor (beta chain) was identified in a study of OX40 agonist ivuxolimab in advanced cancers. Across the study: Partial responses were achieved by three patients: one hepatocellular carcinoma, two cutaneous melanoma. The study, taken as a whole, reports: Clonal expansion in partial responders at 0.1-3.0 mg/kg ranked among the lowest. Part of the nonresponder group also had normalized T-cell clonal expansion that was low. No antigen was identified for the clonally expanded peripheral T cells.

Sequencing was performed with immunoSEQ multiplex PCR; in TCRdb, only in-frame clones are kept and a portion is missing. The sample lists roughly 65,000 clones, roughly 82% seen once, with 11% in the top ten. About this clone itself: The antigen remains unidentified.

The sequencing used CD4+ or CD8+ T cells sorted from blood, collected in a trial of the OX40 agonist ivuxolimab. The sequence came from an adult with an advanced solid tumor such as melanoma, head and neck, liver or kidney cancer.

As DNA, the CDR3 is TGTGCCAGCAGCTTAGATAGGGGCACTGAAGCTTTCTTT. Translation gives CASSLDRGTEAFF. This rearrangement joins TRBV7-2 to TRBJ1-1, with a possible D match to TRBD1 (5 bases). V lost 1 base, J lost 4 bases, and 7 bases lay in between. This CDR3 has 13 amino acids. The germline V gene has CDR1 SGHTA and CDR2 FQGNSA.